This T cell receptor beta chain came from a study of a mutant IDH1 vaccine in newly diagnosed glioma. Study information: Patients received eight vaccinations in weeks 1, 3, 5, 7, 11, 15, 19, 23. Radiotherapy alone preceded vaccination by 4-6 weeks; alternatively, vaccination started with temozolomide cycles. General study points: Approximately 93% of patients showed vaccine-induced immune responses across multiple MHC alleles.

Assay: immunoSEQ multiplex PCR; the TCRdb copy retains only in-frame clones and omits some. The sample has roughly 74,000 clones, around 83% seen once. Points on this clone: Antigen specificity is unknown.

This sample's time point: week 23, last vaccination. Alongside topical imiquimod, each dose of vaccine comprised 300 ug of mutant IDH1 20-mer peptide. The germline CDR1 and CDR2 sequences are SNHLY and FYNNEI. This CDR3 contains 16 residues. Trimming removed 2 bases from V and 0 bases from J; junction bases left unmatched: 4. This chain joins TRBV2 and TRBJ2-1, with 7 bases that match TRBD2. The sample was PBMCs, taken from a glioma patient whose treatment included an IDH1 peptide vaccine. This receptor was taken from a woman in her 50s with glioma. Here the CDR3 reads CASSELGEGSYNEQFF. The DNA for the CDR3 is TGTGCCAGCAGTGAACTTGGGGAGGGCTCCTACAATGAGCAGTTCTTC.